This T cell receptor (beta chain) derives from a study of T cell responses to AZD1222 COVID-19 vaccine. Findings of the study overall: At baseline, seropositivity was found in only 5 to 7 AZD1222 recipients.

On this clone: No antigen is known for it.

TCRdb keeps only in-frame clones here, not all; method: immunoSEQ multiplex PCR. The data show 90,000 to 100,000 clones, about 81% seen once. This TCR was recovered from an adult who received the AZD1222 COVID-19 vaccine. The source was peripheral blood, collected 28 days after the second AZD1222 dose.

The CDR3 here is CASRGGGFRDTQYF. CDR3 sequence (DNA): TGTGCCAGCCGCGGAGGGGGATTTCGCGATACGCAGTATTTT. This chain joins TRBV6-5 and TRBJ2-3; the D call may be TRBD1 or TRBD2 (6 bases each). The V gene's germline CDR1 is MNHEY and CDR2 SVGAGI. The CDR3 length is 14 residues. Trimming stripped 8 bases from V and 6 bases from J, with 18 bases between.